The present T cell receptor (beta chain) was sequenced within a study of early T cells in non-severe SARS-CoV-2 infection. This clonotype was detected many times. The protocol attached unique molecular identifiers to individual cDNA molecules. One entry per CDR3 protein results from TCRdb running MiXCR on the 5' RACE reads. The data show approximately 58,000 distinct CDR3 sequences, 6.2% seen once. Per the germline V gene, CDR1 is DFQATT and CDR2 is SNEGSKA (reference sequence). The CDR3 has 16 residues. The trim removed 0 bases at V and 5 bases at J, leaving 8 bases unmatched. Input material: whole blood. The clonotype was recovered from an adult who was a healthcare worker with PCR-confirmed SARS-CoV-2 infection or an uninfected control (not recorded which). The chain couples TRBV20-1 to TRBJ2-3; TRBD2 agrees at 10 bases. For the CDR3, the DNA is TGCAGTGCTAGAGATAAGCTAGCGGGGGCGTTAGATACGCAGTATTTT. It translates to CSARDKLAGALDTQYF.